This TCR beta chain is drawn from a study of T cells expressing NK-cell markers. Overall study findings and caveats: In about six donors, dominant NKG2C+ clonotypes were roughly 1.0-8% of CD8+ T cells.

TCR beta libraries carry UMIs added by 5'RACE template switching. TCRdb re-analyzed the 5' RACE reads; it lists each CDR3 protein once, without DNA. The sample holds some 340,000 distinct CDR3 sequences. Germline assignment: CDR1 MNHNS and CDR2 SASEGT. This CDR3 comprises 14 residues. On this clonotype: Its matching antigen is unknown.

This sequence was found in a man aged 18-70 years in good health. Material: blood T cells: a sorted CD56 or NKG2C T cell subset, CD4+ or CD8+ T cells, or bulk PBMC T cells (not recorded which). The chain recombines TRBV6-1 with TRBJ2-7; TCRdb returns TRBD1, unconfirmable since there is no DNA. The CDR3: CASSRDSAAYEQYF.